This T cell receptor (beta chain) was sequenced for a study of OX40 agonist ivuxolimab in advanced cancers. Study-level findings and limits: Expanded clones tended on average to be more numerous among CD8+ T cells than CD4+.

The repertoire was sequenced with immunoSEQ multiplex PCR; TCRdb's copy has only in-frame clones and lacks some. The sample shows about 120,000 clones, 93% of them seen only once. Peripheral blood came from all dose cohorts at three timepoints. Germline assignment: CDR1 LGHNA and CDR2 YNFKEQ. V shed 0 bases and J 7 bases; nucleotides not matched to a gene: 11. This CDR3 region has 17 residues. As regards this clone: What it binds is unknown.

The sequence derives from an adult with an advanced solid tumor such as melanoma, head and neck, liver or kidney cancer. Sample: CD4+ or CD8+ T cells sorted from blood, taken in a trial of the OX40 agonist ivuxolimab. V and J are TRBV4-2 and TRBJ2-2; 7 bases align to TRBD2. This chain's CDR3 is CASSQDGGSPPGGELFF. The DNA of the CDR3 is TGTGCCAGCAGCCAAGACGGCGGGAGCCCCCCCGGCGGGGAGCTGTTTTTT.